The rows below give T cell receptor beta chains drawn from one sample of a study of CD8+CD57+ T cells in acquired aplastic anemia. TCRdb re-analysed the reads in MiXCR, keeping a single row per CDR3 protein. This table has about 290,000 distinct CDR3 sequences, 56% appearing once. The sequenced material came from sorted CD4+, CD8+, or CD8+CD57+ T cells (not recorded which) from PBMCs. The source is a human donor with aplastic anemia. The CDR3 runs from the conserved cysteine through the conserved F or W. The D gene is left open where the match is weak. Size values are once, few and many counts, or a class for expanded clones, and some rows have none.

clone_size	j_call	d_call	v_call	cdr3_aa	cdr3_nt
-	TRBJ2-7	-	TRBV20-1	CSASRVSSYEQYF	TGCAGTGCTAGCAGGGTAAGCTCCTACGAGCAGTACTTC
-	TRBJ1-1	-	TRBV5-1	CASSLETNTEAFF	TGCGCCAGCAGCTTGGAGACGAACACTGAAGCTTTCTTT
-	TRBJ1-5	-	TRBV12-5	CASGLDQPQHF	TGTGCTAGTGGTTTGGATCAGCCCCAGCATTTT
many	TRBJ1-2	-	TRBV24-1	CATKRGYTF	TGTGCCACCAAAAGGGGCTACACCTTC
few	TRBJ2-6	-	TRBV5-8	CASSRSLGGANVLTF	TGTGCCAGCAGCCGATCCCTTGGGGGGGCCAACGTCCTGACTTTC
-	TRBJ2-3	TRBD2	TRBV10-3	CAISESTSSADTQYF	TGTGCCATCAGTGAGTCGACTAGCTCAGCAGATACGCAGTATTTT
-	TRBJ1-1	-	TRBV7-2	CASGLGPNTEAFF	TGTGCCAGCGGCTTAGGGCCAAACACTGAAGCTTTCTTT
many	TRBJ1-6	-	TRBV3-1	CASSQEQGGSLSSPLHF	TGTGCCAGCAGCCAAGAACAGGGAGGATCACTTAGTTCACCCCTCCACTTT
-	TRBJ1-3	-	TRBV7-2	CASSQEVARGFGNTIYF	TGTGCCAGCAGCCAAGAGGTCGCCCGGGGTTTCGGAAACACCATATATTTT
-	TRBJ1-1	TRBD1	TRBV19	CASSLQGTRSTEAFF	TGTGCCAGTAGTCTACAGGGGACGAGGAGCACTGAAGCTTTCTTT
-	TRBJ1-2	-	TRBV4-1	CASSSRPQGDGYGYTF	TGCGCCAGCAGCAGCCGACCTCAGGGTGATGGCTATGGCTACACCTTC
-	TRBJ1-5	-	TRBV2	CATSDPKADLHQPQHF	TGTGCCACCAGTGATCCTAAAGCTGATCTGCATCAGCCCCAGCATTTT
few	TRBJ2-7	-	TRBV5-8	CASSPLTSGYEQYF	TGTGCCAGCAGCCCGTTGACTAGTGGGTACGAGCAGTACTTC
once	TRBJ2-1	-	TRBV10-3	CAISETKYNEQFF	TGTGCCATCAGTGAGACAAAGTACAATGAGCAGTTCTTC
many	TRBJ1-3	-	TRBV6-5	CASSYYQPRSGNTIYF	TGTGCCAGCAGTTACTACCAACCGCGCTCTGGAAACACCATATATTTT
-	TRBJ2-7	TRBD2	TRBV24-1	CATSDLWGGEQYF	TGTGCCACCAGTGATTTGTGGGGGGGCGAGCAGTACTTC
once	TRBJ2-3	TRBD2	TRBV7-3	CASSLGSQAGPTDTQYF	TGTGCCAGCAGCTTAGGTTCCCAAGCGGGGCCCACAGATACGCAGTATTTT
-	TRBJ2-3	TRBD2	TRBV15	CATSRGSSGGETDTQYF	TGTGCCACCAGCAGAGGTTCTAGCGGGGGGGAAACAGATACGCAGTATTTT
many	TRBJ2-3	-	TRBV2	CASKPGSGLLPGTQYF	TGTGCCAGCAAACCAGGGAGCGGGCTCTTGCCGGGGACGCAGTATTTT
many	TRBJ2-7	TRBD1	TRBV5-1	CASSPGQGAHEQYF	TGCGCCAGCAGCCCGGGACAGGGGGCACACGAGCAGTACTTC
-	TRBJ2-7	-	TRBV20-1	CSARDQHAVRGEQYF	TGCAGTGCTAGAGATCAGCACGCGGTGAGGGGCGAGCAGTACTTC
many	TRBJ2-1	TRBD1	TRBV6-1	CASRSPGQGHNEQFF	TGTGCCAGCAGGTCCCCGGGACAGGGTCACAATGAGCAGTTCTTC
many	TRBJ2-7	-	TRBV6-1	CASSEVPGAWEQYF	TGTGCCAGCAGTGAAGTGCCAGGCGCGTGGGAGCAGTACTTC
-	TRBJ2-7	TRBD1	TRBV5-1	CASSSDGQGANSEQYF	TGCGCCAGCAGCTCCGACGGACAGGGGGCGAATTCCGAGCAGTACTTC
few	TRBJ2-1	TRBD2	TRBV19	CASSTGLAGPYNEQFF	TGTGCCAGTAGTACCGGACTAGCGGGCCCCTACAATGAGCAGTTCTTC
-	TRBJ1-5	TRBD1	TRBV24-1	CATSDQGQVSNQPQHF	TGTGCCACCAGTGATCAAGGACAGGTGAGCAATCAGCCCCAGCATTTT
-	TRBJ2-7	-	TRBV24-1	CATSLGGKYEQCF	TGTGCCACCAGTCTCGGGGGAAAATACGAGCAGTGCTTC
-	TRBJ2-7	TRBD2	TRBV7-3	CASIEGASGGDARYEQYF	TGTGCCAGCATCGAAGGGGCTAGCGGGGGGGACGCCCGATACGAGCAGTACTTC
many	TRBJ2-3	-	TRBV3-1	CASSQTVPADTQYF	TGTGCCAGCAGCCAAACGGTGCCGGCAGATACGCAGTATTTT
few	TRBJ2-5	TRBD2	TRBV5-1	CASRFELAGGPETQYF	TGCGCCAGCAGATTCGAGCTAGCGGGAGGGCCGGAGACCCAGTACTTC
many	TRBJ1-2	-	TRBV15	CATSRDTNYGYTF	TGTGCCACCAGCCGTGACACGAACTATGGCTACACCTTC
many	TRBJ1-1	-	TRBV12-3/TRBV12-4	CASSLTGKTEAFF	TGTGCCAGCAGTTTAACAGGGAAGACTGAAGCTTTCTTT
-	TRBJ1-2	-	TRBV29-1	CSVEVPDWDGYTF	TGCAGCGTTGAGGTCCCGGATTGGGATGGCTACACCTTC
-	TRBJ2-5	-	TRBV20-1	CSARDKETQYF	TGCAGTGCTAGAGATAAAGAGACCCAGTACTTC
-	TRBJ2-7	TRBD1	TRBV20-1	CSASPLDRDGYEQYF	TGCAGTGCTAGCCCCCTGGACAGGGATGGGTACGAGCAGTACTTC
-	TRBJ2-7	TRBD1	TRBV29-1	CSVWGTGGFYEQYF	TGCAGCGTTTGGGGGACAGGGGGCTTCTACGAGCAGTACTTC
-	TRBJ1-1	TRBD1	TRBV11-3	CASSSTGTVTKNTEAFF	TGTGCCAGCAGCTCCACCGGGACAGTGACTAAGAACACTGAAGCTTTCTTT
-	TRBJ2-1	TRBD2	TRBV20-1	CSAPPQREYNEQFF	TGCAGTGCCCCCCCCCAGCGGGAGTACAATGAGCAGTTCTTC
few	TRBJ2-1	-	TRBV12-3/TRBV12-4	CASSPSGNEQFF	TGTGCCAGCAGCCCGAGCGGGAATGAGCAGTTCTTC
-	TRBJ1-1	-	TRBV11-2	CASSLGGGRTEAFF	TGTGCCAGCAGCTTAGGCGGAGGGAGGACTGAAGCTTTCTTT
-	TRBJ2-2	TRBD2	TRBV10-3	CAINPQRGANTGELFF	TGTGCCATCAACCCCCAGCGGGGGGCGAACACCGGGGAGCTGTTTTTT
-	TRBJ2-7	-	TRBV7-8	CASSLSRGEQYF	TGTGCCAGCAGCTTATCCCGGGGAGAGCAGTACTTC
-	TRBJ2-7	-	TRBV11-2	CASSYRFGESYEQYF	TGTGCCAGCAGCTACCGATTTGGGGAGAGCTACGAGCAGTACTTC
-	TRBJ2-5	TRBD1	TRBV20-1	CSAAGGEEETQYF	TGCAGTGCGGCAGGGGGCGAGGAAGAGACCCAGTACTTC
many	TRBJ1-5	TRBD1	TRBV9	CASSVADRGVEPQHF	TGTGCCAGCAGCGTAGCAGACAGGGGGGTTGAGCCCCAGCATTTT
-	TRBJ2-7	TRBD1	TRBV9	CASSVAPPGQGSEQYF	TGTGCCAGCAGCGTAGCGCCCCCCGGACAGGGTTCCGAGCAGTACTTC
-	TRBJ2-3	-	TRBV6-5	CASSYATVDTDTQYF	TGTGCCAGCAGTTACGCGACAGTTGACACAGATACGCAGTATTTT
-	TRBJ1-6	TRBD1	TRBV20-1	CSGPTGRSYNSPLHF	TGCAGTGGCCCGACAGGGAGGTCCTATAATTCACCCCTCCACTTT
many	TRBJ2-7	TRBD1	TRBV6-6	CASRPGQGLYEQYF	TGTGCCAGCAGACCGGGACAGGGGTTATACGAGCAGTACTTC
-	TRBJ2-7	TRBD1	TRBV20-1	CSAPRQGAHEQYF	TGCAGTGCACCCAGACAGGGGGCCCACGAGCAGTACTTC